The TCR beta chain under discussion was sequenced for a study of early T cells in non-severe SARS-CoV-2 infection. Germline lookup yields CDR1 MGHRA and CDR2 YSYEKL. V was pared by 4 bases and J by 10 bases, with 9 bases of the junction left unmatched. CDR3 size: 13 residues. In this sample, this clonotype turned up many times. TCRdb fed the 5' RACE reads into MiXCR, producing one record per CDR3 protein. The sample gives about 80,000 distinct CDR3 sequences, about an eighth of which show up once; over 2% is in the top ten. The TCR comes from an adult who was a healthcare worker with PCR-confirmed SARS-CoV-2 infection or an uninfected control (not recorded which). Specimen: whole blood. The rearrangement joins TRBV4-1 to TRBJ1-1; 7 nucleotides match TRBD1. CDR3 sequence: CASSLGQAGGAFF. The DNA for the CDR3 is TGCGCCAGCAGCCTCGGACAGGCCGGGGGAGCTTTCTTT.